These T cell receptor beta chains were read from a single sample in a study of blood T cell repertoires in COVID-19. The protocol was immunoSEQ multiplex PCR, while the TCRdb copy is restricted to in-frame clones and leaves out a portion. The sample has a few hundred thousand clones, about 86% seen once. The sample taken for sequencing was PBMCs or T cells enriched from blood (not recorded which). Receptor source: a man aged 30-40 years with acute COVID-19. Both conserved end residues are part of each CDR3. Fields, in order: V gene, D gene, J gene, clone size, CDR3 protein, CDR3 DNA. D genes are given only for firm matches. Some rows mark clone size as missing; the rest say once, few, many or name a class of expanded clone.

TRBV12-3/TRBV12-4	.	TRBJ1-2	.	CASSFARGGYTF	TGTGCCAGCAGTTTCGCCCGCGGGGGCTACACCTTC
TRBV7-8	TRBD1	TRBJ1-2	.	CASSAYTGTDYGYTF	TGTGCCAGCAGCGCATATACCGGGACAGATTATGGCTACACCTTC
TRBV6-5	.	TRBJ1-1	.	CASENNGGTEAFF	TGTGCCAGCGAAAATAACGGGGGGACTGAAGCTTTCTTT
TRBV19	.	TRBJ1-4	.	CASSIDGGNNEKLFF	TGTGCCAGTAGTATAGACGGCGGTAATAATGAAAAACTGTTTTTT
TRBV7-2	.	TRBJ2-1	.	CASSLAVDDNEQFF	TGTGCCAGCAGCTTGGCGGTTGACGACAATGAGCAGTTCTTC
TRBV24-1	TRBD1	TRBJ1-5	few	CATSDVRTGNNQPQHF	TGTGCCACCAGTGATGTACGGACAGGGAACAATCAGCCCCAGCATTTT
TRBV9	.	TRBJ2-5	.	CASSGLSSETQYF	TGTGCCAGCAGTGGGCTATCCTCAGAGACCCAGTACTTC
TRBV6-1	TRBD1	TRBJ2-3	few	CASSELTGNADTQYF	TGTGCCAGCAGTGAACTGACAGGGAATGCAGATACGCAGTATTTT
TRBV5-1	.	TRBJ2-5	few	CASSLGAGRETQYF	TGCGCCAGCAGCTTGGGAGCAGGGAGGGAGACCCAGTACTTC
TRBV28	.	TRBJ2-6	once	CASSFSAGVGNPGANVLTF	TGTGCCAGCAGTTTTAGTGCAGGGGTGGGGAACCCTGGGGCCAACGTCCTGACTTTC
TRBV18	.	TRBJ2-5	.	CASSQLETQYF	TGTGCCAGCTCCCAACTAGAGACCCAGTACTTC
TRBV6-2/TRBV6-3	.	TRBJ2-3	.	CASSYSATPSDTQYF	TGTGCCAGCAGTTACTCGGCCACACCGTCTGATACGCAGTATTTT
TRBV5-1	TRBD1	TRBJ2-1	.	CASSVGTVTEQFF	TGCGCCAGCAGCGTAGGGACAGTAACTGAGCAGTTCTTC
TRBV19	.	TRBJ1-3	.	CASSNRDLRNTIYF	TGTGCCAGTAGTAATCGGGACTTAAGGAACACCATATATTTT
TRBV5-1	.	TRBJ1-2	.	CASSGVGDYGYTF	TGTGCCAGCAGCGGAGTCGGCGACTATGGCTACACCTTC
TRBV24-1	TRBD1	TRBJ1-2	once	CATSATGGFYGYTF	TGTGCCACCAGTGCAACAGGGGGCTTCTATGGCTACACCTTC
TRBV6-5	.	TRBJ1-3	.	CASRGHGSGNTIYF	TGTGCCAGCAGGGGGCATGGATCTGGAAACACCATATATTTT
TRBV9	TRBD1	TRBJ2-5	.	CASSVGAGGTGETQYF	TGTGCCAGCAGCGTAGGTGCAGGGGGTACGGGAGAGACCCAGTACTTC
TRBV5-1	.	TRBJ1-4	.	CASSSDSTNEKLFF	TGCGCCAGCAGCTCAGACAGTACTAATGAAAAACTGTTTTTT
TRBV9	TRBD2	TRBJ2-3	.	CASSDAGTSGRNTQYF	TGTGCCAGCAGCGACGCGGGGACTAGCGGGAGAAATACGCAGTATTTT
TRBV25-1	.	TRBJ1-3	once	CASSEGLKNTIYF	TGTGCCAGCAGTGAAGGACTGAAAAACACCATATATTTT
TRBV12-5	TRBD1	TRBJ2-5	.	CASGLEQGSVTQYF	TGTGCTAGTGGTTTAGAACAGGGGTCGGTGACCCAGTACTTC
TRBV9	.	TRBJ2-4	.	CASSPGRMGQNIQYF	TGTGCCAGCAGCCCAGGGAGGATGGGCCAAAACATTCAGTACTTC
TRBV19	.	TRBJ1-5	.	CASSLRGSGQHF	TGTGCCAGTAGTTTGAGGGGGAGTGGCCAGCATTTT
TRBV13	.	TRBJ1-4	.	CASSKRGSNEKLFF	TGTGCCAGCAGCAAACGGGGGAGTAATGAAAAACTGTTTTTT
TRBV7-6	.	TRBJ2-1	.	CASSPQAGVYNEQFF	TGTGCCAGCAGCCCCCAGGCGGGTGTATACAATGAGCAGTTCTTC
TRBV9	.	TRBJ1-1	.	CASSGANTEAFF	TGTGCCAGCAGCGGGGCGAACACTGAAGCTTTCTTT
TRBV24-1	TRBD1	TRBJ2-1	.	CATSDSGQGEGNEQFF	TGTGCCACCAGTGACTCCGGACAGGGTGAGGGCAATGAGCAGTTCTTC
TRBV6-5	.	TRBJ1-1	.	CASSPQRGGDTEAFF	TGTGCCAGCAGTCCCCAGCGGGGAGGGGACACTGAAGCTTTCTTT
TRBV27	.	TRBJ2-1	.	CASSFLPRSAQHNEQFF	TGTGCCAGCAGTTTTCTCCCCCGTAGCGCCCAGCACAATGAGCAGTTCTTC
TRBV27	.	TRBJ1-2	once	CASSLGRNYGYTF	TGTGCCAGCAGTTTAGGGCGTAACTATGGCTACACCTTC
TRBV19	TRBD1	TRBJ1-1	.	CASKQGVVTEAFF	TGTGCCAGTAAACAGGGGGTTGTCACTGAAGCTTTCTTT
TRBV2	TRBD1	TRBJ1-5	once	CASNRQGGSNQPQHF	TGTGCCAGCAACCGACAGGGAGGTAGCAATCAGCCCCAGCATTTT
TRBV15	.	TRBJ1-4	few	CATSRGAGGDEKLFF	TGTGCCACCAGCAGAGGGGCGGGGGGTGACGAAAAACTGTTTTTT
TRBV19	TRBD2	TRBJ2-3	.	CASTKGGTPISTDTQYF	TGTGCCAGTACCAAGGGAGGGACTCCCATCAGCACAGATACGCAGTATTTT
TRBV7-6	TRBD2	TRBJ2-3	.	CASSSWTSGDTDTQYF	TGTGCCAGCAGCTCATGGACTAGCGGGGACACAGATACGCAGTATTTT
TRBV6-5	TRBD1	TRBJ1-1	.	CASSLQGAAEAFF	TGTGCCAGCAGTTTACAGGGGGCCGCTGAAGCTTTCTTT
TRBV6-4	.	TRBJ1-6	.	CASSDGSGQGNSPLHF	TGTGCCAGCAGTGACGGTTCCGGGCAGGGGAATTCACCCCTCCACTTT
TRBV18	.	TRBJ1-6	.	CASSLLQGTNSPLHF	TGTGCCAGCTCACTTCTACAGGGTACGAATTCACCCCTCCACTTT
TRBV7-3	.	TRBJ1-1	few	CASNLRAGNTEAFF	TGTGCCAGCAACTTAAGGGCTGGCAACACTGAAGCTTTCTTT
TRBV12-5	TRBD2	TRBJ2-2	.	CASSPSGIHTGELFF	TGTGCTAGTTCGCCTAGCGGGATTCACACCGGGGAGCTGTTTTTT